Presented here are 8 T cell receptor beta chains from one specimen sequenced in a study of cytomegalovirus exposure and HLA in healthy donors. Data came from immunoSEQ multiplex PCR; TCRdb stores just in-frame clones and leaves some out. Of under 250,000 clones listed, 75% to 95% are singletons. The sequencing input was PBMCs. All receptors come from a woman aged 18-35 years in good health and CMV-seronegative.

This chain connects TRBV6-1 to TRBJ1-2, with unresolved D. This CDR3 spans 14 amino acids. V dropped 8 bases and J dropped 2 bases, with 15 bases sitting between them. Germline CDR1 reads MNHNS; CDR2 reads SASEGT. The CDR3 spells CASAGKTDNYGYTF. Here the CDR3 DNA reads TGTGCCAGCGCGGGGAAAACAGACAACTATGGCTACACCTTC.

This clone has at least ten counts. The CDR3 DNA reads as TGTGCCAGCAGTGAAGACGTTGCGGGGTTTCAGCCCCAGCATTTT. Its protein product is CASSEDVAGFQPQHF. The chain is built from TRBV2 and TRBJ1-5, with D unresolved. Germline V gene sequence: CDR1 SNHLY, CDR2 FYNNEI. The V end was cut by 1 base, the J end by 6 bases, with 13 bases between. The CDR3 consists of 15 residues.

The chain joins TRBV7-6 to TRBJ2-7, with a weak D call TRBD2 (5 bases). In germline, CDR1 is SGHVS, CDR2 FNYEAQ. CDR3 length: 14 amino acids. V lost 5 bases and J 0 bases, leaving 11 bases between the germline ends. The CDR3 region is CASSPGKVSYEQYF. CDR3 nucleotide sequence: TGTGCCAGCAGCCCGGGGAAGGTCTCCTACGAGCAGTACTTC.

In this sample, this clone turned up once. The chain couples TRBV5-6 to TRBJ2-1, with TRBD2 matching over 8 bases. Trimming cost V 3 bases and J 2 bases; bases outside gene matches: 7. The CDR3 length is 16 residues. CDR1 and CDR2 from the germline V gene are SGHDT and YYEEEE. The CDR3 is CASSSLAGFTYNEQFF. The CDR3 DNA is TGTGCCAGCAGCTCCCTAGCGGGTTTTACCTACAATGAGCAGTTCTTC.

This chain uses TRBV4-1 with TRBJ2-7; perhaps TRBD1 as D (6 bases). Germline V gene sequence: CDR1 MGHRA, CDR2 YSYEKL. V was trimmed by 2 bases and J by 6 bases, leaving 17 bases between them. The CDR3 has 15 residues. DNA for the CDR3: TGCGCCAGCAGCCAACCCAGCCAGGGGTTGTCCGAGCAGTACTTC. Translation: CASSQPSQGLSEQYF.

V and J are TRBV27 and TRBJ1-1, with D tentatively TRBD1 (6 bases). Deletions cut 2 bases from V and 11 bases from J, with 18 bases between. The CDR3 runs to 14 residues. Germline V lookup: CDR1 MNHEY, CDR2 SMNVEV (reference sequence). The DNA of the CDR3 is TGTGCCAGCAGTTTACCCCTAGGGGGGGGCGGGGCTTTCTTT. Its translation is CASSLPLGGGGAFF.

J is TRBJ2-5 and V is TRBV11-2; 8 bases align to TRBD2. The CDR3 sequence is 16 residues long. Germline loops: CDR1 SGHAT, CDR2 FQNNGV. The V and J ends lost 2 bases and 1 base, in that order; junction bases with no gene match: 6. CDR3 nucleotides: TGTGCCAGCAGCTTAAGGGTAGCGGGACCCCAAGAGACCCAGTACTTC. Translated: CASSLRVAGPQETQYF.

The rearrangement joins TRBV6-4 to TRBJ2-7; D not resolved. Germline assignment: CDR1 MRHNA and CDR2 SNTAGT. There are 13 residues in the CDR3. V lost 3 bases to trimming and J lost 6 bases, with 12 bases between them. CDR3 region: CASSESRLSEQYF. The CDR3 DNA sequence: TGTGCCAGCAGTGAGTCCCGGTTGTCCGAGCAGTACTTC.